This T cell receptor beta chain was captured by sequencing in a study of radiotherapy plus CTLA-4 blockade in lung cancer. Overall study results and limits: Blood TCR clones of tumor origin expanded after radiotherapy plus ipilimumab.

The repertoire was sequenced with immunoSEQ multiplex PCR; TCRdb's copy has only in-frame clones and lacks some. Among around 82,000 clones listed, around 81% were seen once. Points on this clone: Its antigen is unknown.

Receiving focal radiation plus CTLA-4 blockade with ipilimumab were patients who had chemo-refractory metastatic non-small-cell lung cancer. The clonotype comes from a human donor with non-small cell lung cancer whose response to radiotherapy plus ipilimumab could not be evaluated. Some clones in this sample may be carry-over from other donors' samples. Sample: peripheral blood, taken from a patient treated with radiotherapy plus ipilimumab.

In nucleotides, the CDR3 is TGTGCCAGCAGAGTACAGGGGATGAACACTGAAGCTTTCTTT. Translation gives CASRVQGMNTEAFF. V and J are TRBV9 and TRBJ1-1, with 7 nucleotides matching TRBD1. This CDR3 contains 14 residues. The germline V gene encodes CDR1 SGDLS and CDR2 YYNGEE. The junction had 4 bases not matched to a gene; V was cut back by 5 bases and J by 0 bases.